The clone carrying this T cell receptor (beta chain) was recorded many times. The antigen is unknown. Via MiXCR, TCRdb re-called the 5' RACE reads, giving one row per CDR3 protein. The data hold about 470,000 distinct CDR3 sequences, with about 20% observed a single time. The data were obtained in a study of T-cell memory formation after mild COVID-19. Study results and caveats: Contracting clones from day 15 to 85 had balanced CD4/CD8; later expanders favoured CD4+.

The clonotype comes from an adult woman who had mild COVID-19 (a few samples of this study predate the infection). Cell type and time point are not known. Material: PBMCs or a T cell subset sorted from them (not recorded which).

CDR3 amino acids: CASSDGTGPRTEAFF. The DNA for the CDR3 is TGTGCCAGCAGTGACGGGACAGGGCCTCGAACTGAAGCTTTCTTT. This chain uses TRBV2 with TRBJ1-1, with TRBD1 identical over 9 bases. The trim removed 3 bases at V and 5 bases at J, leaving 7 bases unmatched. Germline V CDR1 and CDR2: SNHLY, FYNNEI. CDR3 length: 15 residues. The variable domain in full, with the rest retrieved from reference TRBV2 and TRBJ1-1, is EPEVTQTPSHQVTQMGQEVILRCVPISNHLYFYWYRQILGQKVEFLVSFYNNEISEKSEIFDDQFSVERPDGSNFTLKIRSTKLEDSAMYFCASSDGTGPRTEAFFGQGTRLTVV.